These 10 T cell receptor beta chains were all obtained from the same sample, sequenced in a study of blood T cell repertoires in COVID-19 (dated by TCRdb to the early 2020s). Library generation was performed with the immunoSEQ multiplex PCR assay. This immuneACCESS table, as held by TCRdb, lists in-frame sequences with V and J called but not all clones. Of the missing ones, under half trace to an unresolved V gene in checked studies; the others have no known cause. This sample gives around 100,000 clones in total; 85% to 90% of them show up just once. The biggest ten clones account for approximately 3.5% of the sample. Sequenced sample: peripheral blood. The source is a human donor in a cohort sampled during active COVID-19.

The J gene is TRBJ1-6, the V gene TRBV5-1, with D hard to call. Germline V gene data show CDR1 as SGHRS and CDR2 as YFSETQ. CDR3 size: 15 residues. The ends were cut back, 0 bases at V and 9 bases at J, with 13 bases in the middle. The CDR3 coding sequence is TGCGCCAGCAGCTTGGATCGGGAGGTCGGTTCACCCCTCCACTTT. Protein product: CASSLDREVGSPLHF.

This chain's CDR3 is CASSYSKGGGKYEQYF. In nucleotides, the CDR3 is TGTGCCAGCAGTTACTCGAAGGGGGGGGGCAAGTACGAGCAGTACTTC. The chain carries TRBV6-6 and TRBJ2-7; a possible D gene is TRBD2 (7 bases). The V and J ends lost 0 bases and 4 bases respectively, with 16 bases between them. CDR1 and CDR2 (germline): MNHNY, SVGAGI (reference sequence). This CDR3 comprises 16 residues.

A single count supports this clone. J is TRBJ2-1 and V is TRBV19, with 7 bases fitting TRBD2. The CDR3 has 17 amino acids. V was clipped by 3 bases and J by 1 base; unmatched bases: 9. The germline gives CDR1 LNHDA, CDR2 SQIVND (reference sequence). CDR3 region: CASSIAGAGPSYNEQFF. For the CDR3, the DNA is TGTGCCAGTAGTATTGCCGGAGCGGGGCCTTCCTACAATGAGCAGTTCTTC.

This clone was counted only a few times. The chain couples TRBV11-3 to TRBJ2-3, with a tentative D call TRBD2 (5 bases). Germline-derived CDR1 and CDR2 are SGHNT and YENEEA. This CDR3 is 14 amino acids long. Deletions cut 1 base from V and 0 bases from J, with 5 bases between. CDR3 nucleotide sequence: TGTGCCAGCAGCTTAGGGAGGAGCACAGATACGCAGTATTTT. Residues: CASSLGRSTDTQYF.

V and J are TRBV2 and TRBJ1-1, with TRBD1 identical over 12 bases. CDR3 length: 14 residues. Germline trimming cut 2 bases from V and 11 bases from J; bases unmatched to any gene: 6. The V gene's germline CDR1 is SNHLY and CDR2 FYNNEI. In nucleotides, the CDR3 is TGTGCCAGCAGTGAATCCGGGACAGGGGGCTCGGCTTTCTTT. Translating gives CASSESGTGGSAFF.

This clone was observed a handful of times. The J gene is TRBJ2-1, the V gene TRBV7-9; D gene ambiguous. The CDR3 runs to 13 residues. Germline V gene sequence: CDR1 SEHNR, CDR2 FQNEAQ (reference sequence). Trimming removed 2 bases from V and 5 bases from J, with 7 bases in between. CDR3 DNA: TGTGCCAGCAGCTTAACTGGTGACAATGAGCAGTTCTTC. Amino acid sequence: CASSLTGDNEQFF.

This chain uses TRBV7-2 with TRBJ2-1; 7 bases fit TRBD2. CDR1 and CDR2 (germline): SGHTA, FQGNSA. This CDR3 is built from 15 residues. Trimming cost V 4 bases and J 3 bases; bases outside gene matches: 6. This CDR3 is CASSSQGGSYNEQFF. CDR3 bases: TGTGCCAGCAGCTCTCAGGGAGGGAGCTACAATGAGCAGTTCTTC.

The CDR3 reads CASSPGDSLKGYTF. Here the CDR3 DNA reads TGTGCCAGCAGTCCAGGGGACAGTCTTAAGGGCTACACCTTC. The chain links TRBV6-6 to TRBJ1-2, with 7 bases matching TRBD1. CDR1 MNHNY and CDR2 SVGAGI come from the germline V gene (reference sequence). With 5 bases clipped from V and 8 bases from J, the junction kept 11 bases outside the gene matches. The CDR3 contains 14 residues.

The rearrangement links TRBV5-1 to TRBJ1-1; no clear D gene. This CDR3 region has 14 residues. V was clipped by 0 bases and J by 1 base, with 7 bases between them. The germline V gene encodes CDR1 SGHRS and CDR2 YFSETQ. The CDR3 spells CASSLAPENTEAFF. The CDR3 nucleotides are TGCGCCAGCAGCTTGGCGCCAGAGAACACTGAAGCTTTCTTT.

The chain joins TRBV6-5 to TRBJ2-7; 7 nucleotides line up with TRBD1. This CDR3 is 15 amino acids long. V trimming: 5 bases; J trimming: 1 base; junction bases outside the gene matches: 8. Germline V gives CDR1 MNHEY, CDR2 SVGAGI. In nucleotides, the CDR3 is TGTGCCAGCAGTCGCGGCCCGGGACAGTCCTACGAGCAGTACTTC. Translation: CASSRGPGQSYEQYF.